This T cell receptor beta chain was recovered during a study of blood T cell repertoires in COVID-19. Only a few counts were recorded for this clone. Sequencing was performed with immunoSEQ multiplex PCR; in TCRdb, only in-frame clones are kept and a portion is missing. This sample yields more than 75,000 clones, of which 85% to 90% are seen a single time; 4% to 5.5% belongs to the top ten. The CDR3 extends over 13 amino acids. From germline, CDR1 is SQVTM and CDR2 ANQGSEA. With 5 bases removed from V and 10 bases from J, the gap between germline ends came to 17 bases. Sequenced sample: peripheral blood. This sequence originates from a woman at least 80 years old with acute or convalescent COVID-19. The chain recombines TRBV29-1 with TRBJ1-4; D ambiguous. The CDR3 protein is CSVQSSTEGKLFF. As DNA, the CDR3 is TGCAGCGTTCAGAGCTCTACAGAGGGAAAACTGTTTTTT.